These 22 T cell receptor beta chains were sequenced from one sample in a study of blood T cell repertoires in COVID-19. Data came from immunoSEQ multiplex PCR; TCRdb stores just in-frame clones and leaves some out. The sample carries more than 150,000 clones, less than 85% recorded once. Sequenced: peripheral blood. The receptors originated from a man aged 45-60 years who had recovered from COVID-19.

The chain recombines TRBV28 with TRBJ2-3, with 8 positions matching TRBD2. The CDR3 length is 17 residues. CDR1 is MDHEN, CDR2 SYDVKM, per germline. V shed 9 bases, J shed 4 bases, and the junction held 18 bases outside the gene matches. This CDR3 reads CASRTGLVFGLSDTQYF. CDR3 nucleotide sequence: TGTGCCAGTCGGACGGGACTAGTATTCGGGTTATCAGATACGCAGTATTTT.

J is TRBJ1-2 and V is TRBV21-1; the table's D call of TRBD1 was not tested on the DNA. TRBV21-1 represents a pseudogene. This CDR3 has 18 amino acids. This chain's CDR3 is CASSTRVETGQGDYGYTF. The CDR3 DNA follows: TGTGCCAGCAGCACAAGAGTAGAAACGGGACAGGGGGACTATGGCTACACCTTC.

This chain links TRBV19 with TRBJ2-1, with D tentatively TRBD2 (5 bases). This CDR3 is built from 16 residues. Deletions cut 5 bases from V and 4 bases from J, with 18 bases between. Germline-derived CDR1 and CDR2 are LNHDA and SQIVND (reference sequence). The CDR3: CASSPWGAALYNEQFF. CDR3 bases: TGTGCCAGTAGTCCCTGGGGAGCAGCCCTTTACAATGAGCAGTTCTTC.

The chain carries TRBV12-5 and TRBJ2-3, with D maybe TRBD2 (5 bases). V dropped 1 base and J dropped 2 bases, with 10 bases sitting between them. The CDR3 contains 15 residues. The germline V gene has CDR1 LGHNT and CDR2 FRNRAP. The chain's CDR3 is CASGLGVDYTDTQYF. In DNA, the CDR3 is TGTGCTAGTGGTTTGGGTGTAGACTACACAGATACGCAGTATTTT.

This rearrangement joins TRBV19 to TRBJ1-5; D remains ambiguous. The CDR3 covers 13 residues. Trimming removed 7 bases from V and 3 bases from J, with 10 bases in between. From germline, CDR1 is LNHDA and CDR2 SQIVND (reference sequence). In nucleotides, the CDR3 is TGTGCCAGTAATTTGAGGATCAATCAGCCCCAGCATTTT. Translated, it gives CASNLRINQPQHF.

This clone was detected once. The chain carries TRBV25-1 and TRBJ2-7, with D possibly being TRBD1 (5 bases). Trimming took 7 bases from V and 5 from J, leaving 15 bases between them. This CDR3 is built from 13 residues. Germline-derived CDR1 and CDR2 are MGHDK and SYGVNS. The CDR3 nucleotides read TGTGCCAGCAAAGTGGCAGGGAAAGACGAGCAGTACTTC. This codes for CASKVAGKDEQYF.

The chain joins TRBV5-1 to TRBJ2-7; a weak D match, TRBD2 (6 bases). The germline gives CDR1 SGHRS, CDR2 YFSETQ. The CDR3 sequence is 14 residues long. Trimming left V 4 bases short and J 3 bases short, with 14 bases between. The CDR3 here is CASSVGTLNYEQYF. The CDR3, as DNA: TGCGCCAGCAGCGTCGGGACTTTGAACTACGAGCAGTACTTC.

This sequence joins TRBV4-3 and TRBJ2-5; no definite D call. The germline V gene encodes CDR1 LGHNA and CDR2 YSLEER. V dropped 0 bases and J dropped 0 bases, with 8 bases sitting between them. The CDR3 loop spans 15 amino acids. In DNA, the CDR3 is TGCGCCAGCAGCCAAGATATTCAGAACCAAGAGACCCAGTACTTC. Its protein is CASSQDIQNQETQYF.

A few counts support this clone. This chain joins TRBV4-3 and TRBJ2-3; a possible D gene is TRBD1 (5 bases). The CDR3 has 17 residues. Deletions cut 0 bases from V and 0 bases from J, with 13 bases between. Germline CDR1 LGHNA, CDR2 YSLEER. In DNA form, the CDR3 reads TGCGCCAGCAGCCAAGATTATGGGGCTAGTAGCACAGATACGCAGTATTTT. As protein: CASSQDYGASSTDTQYF.

The rearrangement links TRBV28 to TRBJ2-3; 7 nucleotides align to TRBD1. The germline CDR1 and CDR2 sequences are MDHEN and SYDVKM. The V and J ends lost 6 bases and 3 bases, in that order; junction bases with no gene match: 6. This CDR3 has 14 amino acids. The CDR3 loop reads CASRDDRVTDTQYF. The DNA for the CDR3 is TGTGCCAGCAGAGATGACAGGGTGACAGATACGCAGTATTTT.

This chain connects TRBV19 to TRBJ1-2; 9 bases are a match to TRBD1. The length of the CDR3 is 14 residues. V shed 7 bases, J shed 6 bases, and the junction held 9 bases outside the gene matches. Germline values: CDR1 LNHDA, CDR2 SQIVND (reference sequence). The CDR3 DNA follows: TGTGCCAGTAATCCACAGGGGGCTTTAGATGGCTACACCTTC. Translating gives CASNPQGALDGYTF.

This clone was recorded once. This chain links TRBV19 with TRBJ2-2; D unresolved. The CDR3 has 14 residues. Germline V gives CDR1 LNHDA, CDR2 SQIVND (reference sequence). V was pared by 2 bases and J by 2 bases, with 6 bases between. In DNA, the CDR3 is TGTGCCAGTAGTATATCCGTCAACACCGGGGAGCTGTTTTTT. It encodes CASSISVNTGELFF.

This clone was counted a few times. J is TRBJ1-5 and V is TRBV4-1; 8 bases fit TRBD1. CDR3 length: 15 amino acids. V shed 3 bases and J 5 bases; nucleotides not matched to a gene: 6. Germline V gene sequence: CDR1 MGHRA, CDR2 YSYEKL. CDR3 bases: TGCGCCAGCAGCCACGCGGACAGGGATTATCAGCCCCAGCATTTT. It encodes CASSHADRDYQPQHF.

The chain uses TRBV28 and TRBJ2-3; TRBD1 is a possible D gene (6 bases). Trimming stripped 6 bases from V and 2 bases from J, with 9 bases between. Germline-derived CDR1 and CDR2 are MDHEN and SYDVKM. The CDR3 contains 13 residues. CDR3: CASSPGHTDTQYF. The CDR3 DNA sequence: TGTGCCAGCAGCCCGGGACACACAGATACGCAGTATTTT.

This chain connects TRBV5-1 to TRBJ2-1; tentative D call: TRBD2 (6 bases). With 3 bases removed from V and 5 bases from J, the gap between germline ends came to 9 bases. The germline gives CDR1 SGHRS, CDR2 YFSETQ. The CDR3 is 13 amino acids. The CDR3 spells CASSYSGNNEQFF. The CDR3 DNA follows: TGCGCCAGCAGCTATAGCGGTAACAATGAGCAGTTCTTC.

The CDR3 DNA reads TGTGCCAGCAGCTCCAGCGGGACCGGCACAGATACGCAGTATTTT. It codes for CASSSSGTGTDTQYF. This chain connects TRBV11-1 to TRBJ2-3, with TRBD2 identical over 7 bases. The CDR3 has 15 residues. The V and J ends lost 4 bases and 1 base, in that order; junction bases with no gene match: 5. CDR1 and CDR2 from the germline V gene are SGHAT and FQDESV (reference sequence).

This clone was seen only once. The chain employs TRBV5-8 and TRBJ2-7, with D possibly matching TRBD2 (5 bases). Trimming removed 3 bases at V and 3 bases at J, with 13 bases between. Germline V gene data show CDR1 as SGHTS and CDR2 as YDEGEE. This CDR3 is 14 amino acids long. DNA for the CDR3: TGTGCCAGCAGCTCACCGGACTCTCTCTACGAGCAGTACTTC. It yields the protein CASSSPDSLYEQYF.

The chain joins TRBV27 to TRBJ1-1; D perhaps matches TRBD1 (5 bases). This CDR3 is 14 amino acids long. V was clipped by 8 bases and J by 10 bases, with 23 bases between them. Germline CDR1 MNHEY, CDR2 SMNVEV (reference sequence). The chain's CDR3 is CASYSATGLLGAFF. The CDR3 DNA reads TGTGCCAGCTACAGTGCGACGGGACTCCTCGGAGCTTTCTTT.

The chain employs TRBV5-4 and TRBJ2-1, with D possibly being TRBD2 (5 bases). Trimming shortened V by 3 bases and J by 9 bases, and 13 bases separated the two germline ends. This CDR3 is 13 amino acids long. Germline lookup yields CDR1 SGHNT and CDR2 YYREEE (reference sequence). The DNA of the CDR3 is TGTGCCAGCAGCTGGACTTTAGCTGTTGAGCAGTTCTTC. This gives the protein CASSWTLAVEQFF. Variable domain in full (rest from reference TRBV5-4 and TRBJ2-1): ETGVTQSPTHLIKTRGQQVTLRCSSQSGHNTVSWYQQALGQGPQFIFQYYREEENGRGNFPPRFSGLQFPNYSSELNVNALELDDSALYLCASSWTLAVEQFFGPGTRLTVL.

The chain links TRBV7-2 to TRBJ2-4, with 7 bases identical to TRBD1. J lost 0 bases, V lost 4 bases, and 6 bases had no gene match. The CDR3 length is 16 residues. The germline gives CDR1 SGHTA, CDR2 FQGNSA. The CDR3 region has the DNA TGTGCCAGCAGCTCCGGACAGGATGGAGCCAAAAACATTCAGTACTTC. Translation gives CASSSGQDGAKNIQYF. Based on the CDR3 plus reference TRBV7-2 and TRBJ2-4, the full variable domain is GAGVSQSPSNKVTEKGKDVELRCDPISGHTALYWYRQSLGQGLEFLIYFQGNSAPDKSGLPSDRFSAERTGGSVSTLTIQRTQQEDSAVYLCASSSGQDGAKNIQYFGAGTRLSVL.

The chain combines TRBV19 with TRBJ2-1, with 10 bases that match TRBD2. The germline V gene has CDR1 LNHDA and CDR2 SQIVND (reference sequence). The V and J ends lost 3 bases and 9 bases, in that order; junction bases with no gene match: 5. This CDR3 has 14 residues. CDR3 residues: CASSILAGEAEQFF. In DNA form, the CDR3 reads TGTGCCAGTAGTATCCTAGCGGGAGAGGCTGAGCAGTTCTTC. Variable domain in full (rest from reference TRBV19 and TRBJ2-1): DGGITQSPKYLFRKEGQNVTLSCEQNLNHDAMYWYRQDPGQGLRLIYYSQIVNDFQKGDIAEGYSVSREKKESFPLTVTSAQKNPTAFYLCASSILAGEAEQFFGPGTRLTVL.

The J gene is TRBJ1-1, the V gene TRBV5-1, with D unclear. Germline CDR1 reads SGHRS; CDR2 reads YFSETQ. Trimming took 2 bases from V and 1 from J, leaving 6 bases between them. The length of the CDR3 is 13 residues. CDR3: CASSFQENTEAFF. The CDR3, as DNA: TGCGCCAGCAGCTTCCAGGAGAACACTGAAGCTTTCTTT.